This entry is about one T cell receptor beta chain. This record belongs to a study of technical replicates of blood from a handful of donors. The method was immunoSEQ multiplex PCR; TCRdb's version includes in-frame clones alone and lacks a portion of them. The sample has about 85,000 clones, roughly 94% seen once; the top ten hold 0.2% to 0.3%. CDR1 and CDR2 (germline): MDHEN, SYDVKM. V lost 2 bases to trimming and J lost 14 bases, with 10 bases between them. The CDR3 extends over 11 amino acids. The sample was T cells isolated from PBMCs. V usage is TRBV28 and J usage is TRBJ2-1; D possibly corresponds to TRBD2 (6 bases). This clonotype was sampled from a human donor in good health. CDR3 amino acids: CASSLRDFKFF. The DNA of the CDR3 is TGTGCCAGCAGTTTAAGGGACTTCAAGTTCTTC.